The subject of this entry is one T cell receptor beta chain. It lacks a known antigen. No much larger clone exists at a distance of one base, and base qualities are not known. The sample's treatment or condition label, in plain terms: in vitro stimulation with specific CMV peptide epitopes to enrich CMV-specific T cells. This record comes from a study of T cell repertoires in cytomegalovirus infection (dated by TCRdb to between 2018 and 2021). Regarding the complete study: Recently identified HLA-C-restricted CMV epitopes, whose presentation resists viral immunomodulation, were targeted by peptide stimulations together with well-studied HLA-B-restricted epitopes. Donor HLA type was relevant to the analysis, as public TCR beta signatures indicated carriage of CMV infection together with the matching HLA type.

Findings and caveats that apply to the study as a whole: The ex vivo response was dominated by HLA-C-restricted CMV-specific TCR beta clonotypes, and the single most frequent clonotype in two of eight donors was supplied by these HLA-C-restricted clonotypes. Cumulative frequency of public TCR beta family members discriminated carriers of CMV infection plus the relevant HLA type in this cohort and an independent roughly 330-donor cohort.

Reading from cysteine to phenylalanine, the CDR3 counts 15 amino acids. The kept DNA is CDR3 alone, 45 bases in frame from the first base. Taken from the germline V gene, the CDR1 and CDR2 loops are MGHRA and YSYEKL. The trim is 0 bases for V and 4 bases for J, with a gap of 10 bases between the germline ends. Sequencing was carried out with an Illumina HiSeq 1500. TCRdb ran its own pipeline on the public reads, namely fastp trimming at Q25 and MiXCR clone calling, and kept in-frame beta chains. A single entry per CDR3 protein holds the most common genes and DNA from its merged rows. Here the sample has under 150,000 distinct CDR3 sequences; roughly 31% occur a single time. The ten largest make up around two fifths of the sample.

The source material was CD8+ T cells from cultured PBMCs, sampled from culture after CMV antigen stimulation. The sequence came from a human donor in good health (CMV status not recorded). Some clones in this sample may be carry-over from other donors' samples. The chain links TRBV4-1 with TRBJ2-1, with the D segment identity uncertain. The CDR3 corresponds to CASSQDGSPYNEQFF. The DNA is as follows: TGCGCCAGCAGCCAAGATGGATCCCCTTACAATGAGCAGTTCTTC.